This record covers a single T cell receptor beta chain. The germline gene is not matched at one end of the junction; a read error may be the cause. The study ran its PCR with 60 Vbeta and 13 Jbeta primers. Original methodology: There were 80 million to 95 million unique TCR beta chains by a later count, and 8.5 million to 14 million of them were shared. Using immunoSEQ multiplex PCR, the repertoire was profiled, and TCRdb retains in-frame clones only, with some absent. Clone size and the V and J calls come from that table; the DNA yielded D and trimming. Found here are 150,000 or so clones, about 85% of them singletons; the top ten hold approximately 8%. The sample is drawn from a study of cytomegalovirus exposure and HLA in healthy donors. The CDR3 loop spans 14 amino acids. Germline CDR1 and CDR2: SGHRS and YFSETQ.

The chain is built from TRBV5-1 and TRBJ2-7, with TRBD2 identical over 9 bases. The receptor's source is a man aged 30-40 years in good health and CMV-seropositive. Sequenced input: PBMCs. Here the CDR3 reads CASSQTSGAYEQHF. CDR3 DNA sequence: TGCGCCAGCAGTCAGACTAGCGGAGCCTACGAGCAGCACTTC.